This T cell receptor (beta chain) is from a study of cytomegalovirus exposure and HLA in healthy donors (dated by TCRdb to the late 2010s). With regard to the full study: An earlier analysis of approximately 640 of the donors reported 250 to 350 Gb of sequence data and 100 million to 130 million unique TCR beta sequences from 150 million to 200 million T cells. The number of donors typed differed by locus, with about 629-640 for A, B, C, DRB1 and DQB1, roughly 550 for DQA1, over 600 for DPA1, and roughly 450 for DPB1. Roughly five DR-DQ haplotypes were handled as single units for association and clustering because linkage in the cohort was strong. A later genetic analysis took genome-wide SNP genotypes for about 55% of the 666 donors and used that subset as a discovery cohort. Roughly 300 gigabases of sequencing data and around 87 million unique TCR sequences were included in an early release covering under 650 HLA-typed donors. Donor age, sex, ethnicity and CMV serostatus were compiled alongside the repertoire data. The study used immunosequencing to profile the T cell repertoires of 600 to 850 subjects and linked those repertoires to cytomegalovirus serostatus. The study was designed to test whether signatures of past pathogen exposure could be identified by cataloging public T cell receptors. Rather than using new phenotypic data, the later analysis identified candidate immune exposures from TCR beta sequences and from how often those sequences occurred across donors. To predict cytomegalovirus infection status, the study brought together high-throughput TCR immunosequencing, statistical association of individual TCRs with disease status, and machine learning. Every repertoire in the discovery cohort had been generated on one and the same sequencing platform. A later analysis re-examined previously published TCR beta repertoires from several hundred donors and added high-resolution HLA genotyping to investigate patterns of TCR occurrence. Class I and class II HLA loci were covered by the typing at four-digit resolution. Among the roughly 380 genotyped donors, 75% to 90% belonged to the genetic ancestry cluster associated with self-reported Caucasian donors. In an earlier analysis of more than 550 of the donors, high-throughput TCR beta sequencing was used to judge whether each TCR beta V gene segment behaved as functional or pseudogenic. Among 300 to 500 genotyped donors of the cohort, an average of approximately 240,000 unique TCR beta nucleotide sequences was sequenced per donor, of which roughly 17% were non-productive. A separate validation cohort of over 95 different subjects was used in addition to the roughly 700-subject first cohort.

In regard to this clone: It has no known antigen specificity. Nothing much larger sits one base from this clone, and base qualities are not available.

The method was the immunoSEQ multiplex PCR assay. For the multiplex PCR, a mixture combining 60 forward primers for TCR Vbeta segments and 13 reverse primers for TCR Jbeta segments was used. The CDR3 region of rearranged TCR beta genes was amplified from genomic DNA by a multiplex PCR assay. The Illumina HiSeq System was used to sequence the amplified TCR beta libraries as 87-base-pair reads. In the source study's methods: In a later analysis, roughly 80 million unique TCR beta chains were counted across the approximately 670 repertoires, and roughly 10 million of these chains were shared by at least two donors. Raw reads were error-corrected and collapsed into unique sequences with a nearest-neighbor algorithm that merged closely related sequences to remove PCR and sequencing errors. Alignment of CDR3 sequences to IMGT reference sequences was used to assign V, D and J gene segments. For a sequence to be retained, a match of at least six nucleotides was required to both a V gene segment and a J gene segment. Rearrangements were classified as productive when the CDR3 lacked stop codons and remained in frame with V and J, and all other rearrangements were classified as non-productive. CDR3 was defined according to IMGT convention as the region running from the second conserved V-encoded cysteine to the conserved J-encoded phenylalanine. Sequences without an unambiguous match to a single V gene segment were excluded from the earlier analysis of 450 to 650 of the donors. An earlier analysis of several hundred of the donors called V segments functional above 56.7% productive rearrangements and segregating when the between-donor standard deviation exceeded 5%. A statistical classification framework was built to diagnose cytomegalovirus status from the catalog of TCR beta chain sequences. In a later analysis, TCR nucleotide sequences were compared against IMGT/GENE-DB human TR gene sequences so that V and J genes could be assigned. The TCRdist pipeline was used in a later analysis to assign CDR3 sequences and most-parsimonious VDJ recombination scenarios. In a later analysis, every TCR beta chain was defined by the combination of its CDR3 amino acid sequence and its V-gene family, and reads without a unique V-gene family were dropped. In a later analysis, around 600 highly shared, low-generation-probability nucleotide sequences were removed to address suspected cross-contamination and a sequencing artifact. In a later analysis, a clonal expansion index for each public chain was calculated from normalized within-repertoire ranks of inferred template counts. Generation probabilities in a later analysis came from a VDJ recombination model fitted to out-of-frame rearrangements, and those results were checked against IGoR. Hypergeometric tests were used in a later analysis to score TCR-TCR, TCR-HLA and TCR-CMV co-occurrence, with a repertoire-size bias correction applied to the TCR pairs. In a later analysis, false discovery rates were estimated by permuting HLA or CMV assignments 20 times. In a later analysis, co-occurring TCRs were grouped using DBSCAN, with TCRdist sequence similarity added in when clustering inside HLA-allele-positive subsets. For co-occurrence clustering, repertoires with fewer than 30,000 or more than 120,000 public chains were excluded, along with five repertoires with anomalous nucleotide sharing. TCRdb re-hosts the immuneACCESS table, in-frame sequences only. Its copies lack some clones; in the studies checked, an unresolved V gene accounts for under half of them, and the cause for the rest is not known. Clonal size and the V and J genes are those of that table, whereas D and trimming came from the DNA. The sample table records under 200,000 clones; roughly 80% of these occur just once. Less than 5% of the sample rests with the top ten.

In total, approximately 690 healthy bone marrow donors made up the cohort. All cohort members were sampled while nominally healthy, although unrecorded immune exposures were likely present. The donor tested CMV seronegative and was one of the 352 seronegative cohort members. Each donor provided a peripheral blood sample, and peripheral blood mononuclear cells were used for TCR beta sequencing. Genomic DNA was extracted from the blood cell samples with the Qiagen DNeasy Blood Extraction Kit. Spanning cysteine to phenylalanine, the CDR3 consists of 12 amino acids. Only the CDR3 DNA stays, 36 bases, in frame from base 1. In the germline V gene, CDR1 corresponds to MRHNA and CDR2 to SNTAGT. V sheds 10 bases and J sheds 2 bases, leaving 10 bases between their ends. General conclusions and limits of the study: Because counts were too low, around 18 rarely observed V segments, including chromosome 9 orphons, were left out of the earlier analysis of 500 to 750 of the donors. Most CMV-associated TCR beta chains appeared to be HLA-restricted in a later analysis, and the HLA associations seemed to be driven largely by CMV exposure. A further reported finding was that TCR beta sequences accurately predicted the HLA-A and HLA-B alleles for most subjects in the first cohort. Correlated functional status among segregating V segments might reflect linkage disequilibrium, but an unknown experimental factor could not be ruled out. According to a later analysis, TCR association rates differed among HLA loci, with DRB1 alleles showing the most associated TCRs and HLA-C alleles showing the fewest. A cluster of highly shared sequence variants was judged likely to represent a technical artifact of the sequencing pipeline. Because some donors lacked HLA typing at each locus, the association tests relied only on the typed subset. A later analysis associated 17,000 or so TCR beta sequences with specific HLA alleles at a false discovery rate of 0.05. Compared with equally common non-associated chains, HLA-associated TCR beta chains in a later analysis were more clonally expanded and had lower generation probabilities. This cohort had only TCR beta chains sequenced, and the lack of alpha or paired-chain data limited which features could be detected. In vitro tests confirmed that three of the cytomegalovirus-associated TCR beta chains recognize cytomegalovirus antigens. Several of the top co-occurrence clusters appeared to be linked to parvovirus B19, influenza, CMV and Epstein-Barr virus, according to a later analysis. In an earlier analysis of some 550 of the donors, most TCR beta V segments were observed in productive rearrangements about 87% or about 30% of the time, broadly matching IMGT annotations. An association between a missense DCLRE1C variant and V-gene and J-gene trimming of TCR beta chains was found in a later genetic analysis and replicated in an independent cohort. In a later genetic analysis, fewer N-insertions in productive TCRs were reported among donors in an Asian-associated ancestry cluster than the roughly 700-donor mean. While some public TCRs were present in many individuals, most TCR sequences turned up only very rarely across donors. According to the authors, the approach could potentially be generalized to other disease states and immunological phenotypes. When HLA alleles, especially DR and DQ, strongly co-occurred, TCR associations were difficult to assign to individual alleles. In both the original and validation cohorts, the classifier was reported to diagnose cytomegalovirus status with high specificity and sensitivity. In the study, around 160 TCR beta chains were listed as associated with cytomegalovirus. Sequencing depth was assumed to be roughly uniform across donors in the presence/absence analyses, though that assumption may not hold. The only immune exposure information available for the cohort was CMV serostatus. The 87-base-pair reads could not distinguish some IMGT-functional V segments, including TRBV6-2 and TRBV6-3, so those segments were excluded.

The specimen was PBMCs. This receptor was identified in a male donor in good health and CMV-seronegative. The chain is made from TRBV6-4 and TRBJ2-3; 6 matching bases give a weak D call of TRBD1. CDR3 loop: CANWDNTDTQYF. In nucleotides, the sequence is TGTGCCAACTGGGACAACACAGATACGCAGTATTTT.